These 13 T cell receptor beta chains came from one sample sequenced in a study of early T cells in non-severe SARS-CoV-2 infection. Each CDR3 protein is one row after TCRdb ran MiXCR on the 5' RACE reads. The sample yields around 19,000 distinct CDR3 sequences, more than 5% seen once. The sample taken for sequencing was whole blood. The receptors here all came from an adult who was a healthcare worker with PCR-confirmed SARS-CoV-2 infection or an uninfected control (not recorded which).

This clonotype showed up many times. The J gene is TRBJ1-4, the V gene TRBV6-2 or TRBV6-3, with a tentative D call TRBD1 (6 bases). Germline V CDR1 and CDR2: MNHEY, SVGEGT. V dropped 2 bases and J dropped 13 bases, with 26 bases sitting between them. The CDR3 loop spans 17 amino acids. This chain's CDR3 is CASSYPTGQSGVYRLFF. The CDR3 nucleotides read TGTGCCAGCAGTTACCCGACCGGACAGTCCGGGGTCTATAGACTGTTTTTT.

This clonotype was recorded many times. Compared with germline, one end of the junction differs, possibly owing to a read error. This rearrangement joins TRBV28 to TRBJ2-7; D is unresolved. Germline values: CDR1 MDHEN, CDR2 SYDVKM. This CDR3 has 12 amino acids. CDR3 nucleotide sequence: TGTGCCAGCAGTTACCTCTCCAACGAGCAGTACTTC. It yields the protein CASSYLSNEQYF.

This clonotype rates as medium-sized (0.01 to 0.1%). The chain links TRBV25-1 to TRBJ2-1, with TRBD2 matching over 7 bases. The CDR3 loop spans 16 amino acids. V was pared by 7 bases and J by 5 bases, with 14 bases of the junction left unmatched. Germline V lookup: CDR1 MGHDK, CDR2 SYGVNS. The CDR3 DNA follows: TGTGCCAGCATAGGTGGGAGGGCCGGGGAGAACAATGAGCAGTTCTTC. Protein: CASIGGRAGENNEQFF.

This clonotype was picked up many times. One junction end does not reproduce the germline sequence, and a read error may be involved. The chain joins TRBV13 to TRBJ2-1; TRBD2 aligns across 9 bases. The germline V gene encodes CDR1 PRHDT and CDR2 FYEKMQ (reference sequence). This CDR3 spans 16 amino acids. CDR3 amino acids: CASSLGGGRAYNEQFF. The CDR3 nucleotides are TGTGCCAGCAGCTTAGGGGGCGGGAGGGCCTATAATGAGCAGTTCTTC.

This sequence joins TRBV29-1 and TRBJ2-3; D uncertain. CDR3 length equals 11 residues. Per germline, CDR1 SQVTM and CDR2 ANQGSEA. V shed 3 bases and J shed 0 bases, with 1 base lying between them. The CDR3 reads CSVDSTDTQYF. The CDR3 DNA is TGCAGCGTTGATAGCACAGATACGCAGTATTTT.

Many counts were recorded for this clonotype. The CDR3: CASSIRVLSYEQYF. The DNA of the CDR3 is TGTGCCAGCAGTATACGCGTACTCTCCTACGAGCAGTACTTC. V usage is TRBV28 and J usage is TRBJ2-7; D remains ambiguous. This CDR3 region has 14 residues. Germline V lookup: CDR1 MDHEN, CDR2 SYDVKM. V was pared by 5 bases and J by 0 bases, with 11 bases between.

J is TRBJ2-2 and V is TRBV24-1; 9 bases map to TRBD2. The germline V gene has CDR1 KGHDR and CDR2 SFDVKD. The ends lost 5 bases at V and 7 bases at J; junction bases unmatched: 7. This CDR3 is 15 amino acids long. CDR3 sequence (DNA): TGTGCCACCAGTGTGAGTAGCGGGAGTGGCGGGGAGCTGTTTTTT. Translation: CATSVSSGSGGELFF.

The chain carries TRBV2 and TRBJ2-3; D gene ambiguous. Germline lookup yields CDR1 SNHLY and CDR2 FYNNEI. V lost 8 bases and J 3 bases, leaving 6 bases between the germline ends. The CDR3 has 11 amino acids. CDR3 nucleotide sequence: TGTGCCAGCTCCCGAACAGATACGCAGTATTTT. Translated: CASSRTDTQYF.

This clonotype appeared many times. The gene calls are TRBV6-4 and TRBJ2-3; D uncertain. The CDR3 is 13 residues long. The germline CDR1 and CDR2 sequences are MRHNA and SNTAGT. Trimming took off 4 bases at V and 6 bases at J, with 11 bases between the two ends. The CDR3: CASSAGPEDTQYF. CDR3 DNA sequence: TGTGCCAGCAGTGCCGGCCCCGAGGATACGCAGTATTTT.

This clonotype was seen many times. The CDR3 nucleotides read TGTGCCAGCAGCCAAGCCCGGGCTAGCGGGAACTACGAGCAGTACTTC. Translation gives CASSQARASGNYEQYF. The J gene is TRBJ2-7, the V gene TRBV4-2; the match to TRBD2 covers 9 bases. Germline-derived CDR1 and CDR2 are LGHNA and YNFKEQ. V was clipped by 1 base and J by 3 bases; unmatched bases: 7. This CDR3 region has 16 residues.

The table lists this clonotype with many counts. The chain recombines TRBV9 with TRBJ2-2; 9 positions match TRBD2. V was clipped by 1 base and J by 0 bases; unmatched bases: 4. This CDR3 comprises 17 residues. CDR1 is SGDLS and CDR2 is YYNGEE in the germline V gene. The CDR3 DNA reads as TGTGCCAGCAGCGTAAAAGCGGGAGGCGCGAACACCGGGGAGCTGTTTTTT. Translating gives CASSVKAGGANTGELFF.

In this sample, this clonotype turned up a few times. This chain connects TRBV5-1 to TRBJ1-1; 7 positions agree with TRBD1. V trimming: 2 bases; J trimming: 1 base; junction bases outside the gene matches: 5. Germline CDR1 reads SGHRS; CDR2 reads YFSETQ. CDR3 length: 15 amino acids. The CDR3 DNA reads TGCGCCAGCAGCTTACAGGGGTTACCGAACACTGAAGCTTTCTTT. Protein product: CASSLQGLPNTEAFF.

The chain links TRBV6-2 or TRBV6-3 to TRBJ2-7; tentative D call: TRBD1 (5 bases). Trimming removed 5 bases from V and 2 bases from J, with 10 bases in between. Germline lookup yields CDR1 MNHEY and CDR2 SVGEGT. The CDR3 has 13 residues. CDR3 in amino acids: CASSRGTAYEQYF. CDR3 DNA: TGTGCCAGCAGTAGGGGTACAGCCTACGAGCAGTACTTC.